The TCR beta chain under discussion was sequenced for a study of cytomegalovirus exposure and HLA in healthy donors. Study conclusions and caveats: Among TCR beta chains, those listed as cytomegalovirus-associated numbered over 150. Most TCR sequences were uncommon, yet certain public TCRs appeared in many donors. Upon later analysis, TCR association rates were observed to vary by HLA locus, being highest for DRB1 and lowest for HLA-C.

Points on this clone: Antigen unknown.

The V gene's germline CDR1 is LNHNV and CDR2 YYDKDF (reference sequence). The CDR3 has 15 residues. Germline trimming cut 5 bases from V and 3 bases from J; bases unmatched to any gene: 4. Primers included in the PCR were 60 Vbeta and 13 Jbeta primers. Sequencing used immunoSEQ multiplex PCR; TCRdb keeps in-frame clones, though not all of them. Among some 120,000 clones, 60% to 85% were seen once, and the ten largest hold 1.2%. The clonotype comes from a female donor in good health and CMV-seronegative. Source material: PBMCs. This sequence joins TRBV15 and TRBJ2-3, with 11 bases identical to TRBD2. Here the CDR3 reads CATSELAGVTDTQYF. The CDR3, as DNA: TGTGCCACCAGCGAACTAGCGGGAGTAACAGATACGCAGTATTTT.